This T cell receptor (beta chain) was recorded in a study of post-analysis software for immune sequencing data. The CDR3 runs to 13 residues. V dropped 4 bases and J dropped 4 bases, with 10 bases sitting between them. From germline, CDR1 is ENHRY and CDR2 SYGVKD. TCR beta cDNA libraries included unique molecular identifiers. From roughly 1 to 10 million T cells, about 500,000 cDNA molecules were obtained. Using its own MiXCR run on the PCR reads, TCRdb lists one record per CDR3 protein. The table includes 450,000 to 650,000 distinct CDR3 sequences, about 40% detected once. Details on this clonotype: Antigen: not known.

Broader study findings: Those samples that were prepared in the same batch co-clustered strongly by F measure. There was significantly lower normalized Chao1 diversity in multiple sclerosis patients than in controls. About 5 TRBV segments (TRBV5-6, TRBV5-1 and TRBV20-1 among them) occurred more frequently in patients than in controls.

This clonotype was obtained from a girl aged 10 to 17 with multiple sclerosis. V usage is TRBV10-3 and J usage is TRBJ1-1; D is unclear. The sequencing sample was made of blood. CDR3 nucleotide sequence: TGTGCCATCAGTGCAGCATGGATCACTGAAGCTTTCTTT. Translation: CAISAAWITEAFF.